This TCR beta chain was documented in a study of blood T cell repertoires in COVID-19. Sequencing was performed with immunoSEQ multiplex PCR; in TCRdb, only in-frame clones are kept and a portion is missing. The sample holds about 87,000 clones, about 88% seen once. CDR3 length equals 19 residues. V was pared by 4 bases and J by 4 bases, with 19 bases of the junction left unmatched. From germline, CDR1 is SEHNR and CDR2 FQNEAQ (reference sequence). The source material was peripheral blood. The V gene is TRBV7-9, the J gene TRBJ1-1; 9 nucleotides agree with TRBD1. The source is a man aged 35-49 years with acute or convalescent COVID-19. CDR3 sequence reads: CASSWARDRVFRMITEAFF. The CDR3 DNA reads TGTGCCAGCAGCTGGGCCCGGGACAGGGTTTTTAGGATGATCACTGAAGCTTTCTTT.